The 13 T cell receptor beta chains given below trace back to one sample, sequenced in a study of metastatic and nonmetastatic thyroid tumors. TCRdb re-called the PCR reads with MiXCR. Found here are approximately 8,000 clones, 20% to 30% of them singletons; the top ten hold 20% to 30%. All patients were treatment-naive before thyroid surgery. Sequenced: tumor tissue. The receptors derive from a female donor with papillary thyroid cancer or a benign thyroid nodule (not recorded which). Some clones in this sample may be carry-over from other donors' samples.

The table lists this clone with a few counts. The CDR3 spells CASSRTASSYGYTF. CDR3 DNA sequence: TGTGCCAGCAGTAGGACAGCTTCGTCTTATGGCTACACCTTC. The chain combines TRBV6-2 or TRBV6-3 with TRBJ1-2; D perhaps matches TRBD1 (6 bases). The CDR3 extends over 14 amino acids. Per the germline V gene, CDR1 is MNHEY and CDR2 is SVGEGT. V lost 5 bases to trimming and J lost 5 bases, with 15 bases between them.

This clone showed up just a few times. The gene calls are TRBV6-5 and TRBJ2-1, with no clear D. The V end lost 2 bases, the J end lost 9 bases, and 11 bases lay between the germline ends. The CDR3 has 13 residues. The germline V gene encodes CDR1 MNHEY and CDR2 SVGAGI. CDR3 in DNA: TGTGCCAGCAGTTACCGGGCATTCAGTGAGCAGTTCTTC. The encoded protein is CASSYRAFSEQFF.

This clone has ten or more counts. A much larger clone differs from this one at a single base, so this may be a read error. The limits of the CDR3 on the DNA are not certain, so only TCRdb's listed CDR3 is given. The genes are TRBV28 and TRBJ1-3; the table's D call, TRBD1, was not checked against the DNA. CDR1 and CDR2 from the germline V gene are MDHEN and SYDVKM. The length of the CDR3 is 17 amino acids, counting both ends. The CDR3 spells CASSLGPDWASGNTMYF.

At least ten counts were recorded for this clone. The chain uses TRBV20-1 and TRBJ2-7; D could derive from TRBD1 or TRBD2 (5 bases each). In germline, CDR1 is DFQATT, CDR2 SNEGSKA (reference sequence). CDR3 length equals 17 residues. Trimming took off 5 bases at V and 4 bases at J, with 27 bases between the two ends. The CDR3 DNA is TGCAGTGCTGAGGGGCCAGAGGTGTGGGGCCAAACTTACGAGCAGTACTTC. This translates into CSAEGPEVWGQTYEQYF.

CDR3 in amino acids: CSACQLNGRQETQYF. The CDR3 DNA reads TGCAGTGCTTGCCAGTTGAACGGGCGGCAAGAGACCCAGTACTTC. V usage is TRBV20-1 and J usage is TRBJ2-5; no firm D call. The CDR3 sequence is 15 residues long. Trimming took 5 bases from V and 2 from J, leaving 18 bases between them. Looked up from germline, CDR1 is DFQATT and CDR2 is SNEGSKA (reference sequence).

This clone occurred many times. A read error may be the cause here, since a much bigger clone is one base away. The sample has other DNA sequences that encode this CDR3 too. The chain employs TRBV7-6 and TRBJ1-1; D is uncertain. The CDR3 extends over 14 amino acids. Germline V gene sequence: CDR1 SGHVS, CDR2 FNYEAQ. Trimming pared 5 bases from V and 6 bases from J, leaving 16 bases between. The CDR3 region is CASSPNPADSEAFF. CDR3 sequence (DNA): TGTGCCAGCAGCCCCAATCCAGCGGACTCTGAAGCTTTCTTT.

CDR3 DNA sequence: TGTGCCAGCAGCCCGAAGGGACAGGGTGACTCCTACGAGCAGTACTTC. Translation gives CASSPKGQGDSYEQYF. The chain recombines TRBV11-1 with TRBJ2-7, with 9 bases fitting TRBD1. Per germline, CDR1 SGHAT and CDR2 FQDESV (reference sequence). J lost 0 bases, V lost 5 bases, and 8 bases had no gene match. The CDR3 runs 16 residues.

The gene calls are TRBV5-1 and TRBJ1-2; 8 positions agree with TRBD1. Unmatched junction bases numbered 3, after V lost 0 bases and J lost 5 bases. Germline V gene data show CDR1 as SGHRS and CDR2 as YFSETQ. The length of the CDR3 is 14 residues. CDR3 sequence: CASSLVGTGYGYTF. The CDR3 nucleotides are TGCGCCAGCAGCTTGGTCGGGACAGGTTATGGCTACACCTTC.

There are many counts of this clone. This sequence may be a read error, since a much larger clone differs from it by one base. Given the absence of the conserved phenylalanine or tryptophan at the CDR3 end, a read error is likely. The V gene is TRBV9, the J gene TRBJ1-2; D uncertain. The CDR3 is 15 residues long. The V end lost 1 base, the J end lost 5 bases, and 15 bases lay between the germline ends. Germline-derived CDR1 and CDR2 are SGDLS and YYNGEE. CDR3 sequence reads: CASSVNSASLYGYTS. The CDR3 DNA sequence: TGTGCCAGCAGCGTAAATTCGGCATCCCTGTATGGCTACACCTCC.

By share, this clone counts as medium-sized (0.01 to 0.1%). V and J are TRBV20-1 and TRBJ1-5; D unclear. Germline V gives CDR1 DFQATT, CDR2 SNEGSKA (reference sequence). The V end was cut by 4 bases, the J end by 0 bases, with 10 bases between. The CDR3 has 14 residues. CDR3 in DNA: TGCAGTGCTAAGGGTCGATATAGCAATCAGCCCCAGCATTTT. Translating it yields CSAKGRYSNQPQHF.

This clone has ten or more counts. V gene TRBV19 combines with J gene TRBJ2-2; D is possibly TRBD1 (6 bases). The CDR3 length is 16 residues. CDR1 is LNHDA, CDR2 SQIVND, per germline (reference sequence). Trimming cost V 1 base and J 5 bases, with 14 bases left between them. CDR3 bases: TGTGCCAGTAGTATAGGCTTTGGGACATCAACCGGGGAGCTGTTTTTT. Encoded protein: CASSIGFGTSTGELFF.

This clone was seen many times. The rearrangement joins TRBV20-1 to TRBJ2-1; D might be TRBD2 (6 bases). Trimming pared 3 bases from V and 3 bases from J, leaving 12 bases between. Germline V gene lookup returns CDR1 DFQATT and CDR2 SNEGSKA (reference sequence). The CDR3 covers 14 residues. CDR3 residues: CSASLRDFYNEQFF. The CDR3 coding sequence is TGCAGTGCTAGCCTCAGGGACTTCTACAATGAGCAGTTCTTC.

At least ten counts were recorded for this clone. The chain couples TRBV5-5 to TRBJ2-3; TRBD1 agrees at 7 bases. The CDR3 runs to 15 residues. Unmatched junction bases numbered 5, after V lost 4 bases and J lost 0 bases. CDR1 and CDR2 (germline): SGHKS, YYEKEE (reference sequence). The CDR3 DNA reads TGTGCCAGCAGCCACACAGGGGATAGCACAGATACGCAGTATTTT. The encoded protein is CASSHTGDSTDTQYF.